This TCR beta chain was captured by sequencing in a study of OX40 agonist ivuxolimab in advanced cancers. Looking at the study overall: Ivuxolimab, which targeted the costimulatory receptor OX40 (CD134), was an agonistic, fully human IgG2 monoclonal antibody. The paper reports the monotherapy dose-escalation portion (N ≈ 50 patients) of the phase I ivuxolimab trial. Intravenous ivuxolimab was administered to patients every 2 weeks at six dose levels: 0.01, 0.1, 0.3, 1.5, 3 and 10 mg/kg. The point of sequencing TCRbeta in the periphery was to test whether ivuxolimab changed TCR sequence diversity and drove clonal T-cell expansion. In the dose-escalation cohort, around four fifths of patients were male, and the mean age was around 60 years, with a range of about 23 to 85. Partial responses occurred in three dose-escalation patients: two with cutaneous melanoma and one with hepatocellular carcinoma. Of the 50 or so patients in dose escalation, some 20 had hepatocellular carcinoma, around 15 had melanoma, 9 had renal cell carcinoma and 9 had head and neck cancer. Prior anti-PD-1, anti-PD-L1 or anti-CTLA-4 therapy was permitted, and less than 45% of dose-escalation patients had received checkpoint inhibitors.

The germline V gene sets CDR1 to SGDLS and CDR2 to YYNGEE. Including the terminal cysteine and phenylalanine, the CDR3 comprises 14 residues. Only the CDR3 DNA stays, 42 bases, in frame from base 1. V and J are truncated by 7 bases and 4 bases respectively, leaving an intervening sequence of 14 bases. Genomic DNA was isolated from the sorted cells so that the TCRbeta CDR3 region could be sequenced. The immunoSEQ Assay was used to sequence the TCRbeta CDR3 regions. As stored in TCRdb, this immuneACCESS dataset retains in-frame rearrangements with V and J assigned. A fraction of the clones does not appear; measured against another copy, unresolved V genes explain less than half of the discrepancy, and the remainder lacks a known reason. Within this sample are around 24,000 clones, with around 81% of them counted one time only. The ten top clones hold approximately 25% of the sample. Study-wide conclusions, independent of this receptor: Low levels of normalized T-cell clonal expansion were also seen in some patients who did not respond. After ivuxolimab, expanded clones were on average more numerous among CD8+ T cells than among CD4+ T cells. Partial responders in the 0.1-3.0 mg/kg groups had among the lowest normalized peripheral clonal expansion, especially among CD8+ T cells. The antigen specificity of the peripheral T cells that underwent clonal expansion was not determined. At doses of 0.1 to 3.0 mg/kg, clonal expansion of both CD4+ and CD8+ T cells in blood was seen between baseline and week 6.

As to this clone: Its specific antigen is unknown. Qualities for individual bases were not recorded, and no much larger clone is one base off.

Patients with autoimmune disease history or receiving systemic immunosuppression were excluded from the trial. Peripheral blood for TCR sequencing was drawn from every dose cohort at baseline, at cycle 4 day 1 and at cycle 7 day 1. Samples came from an open-label, multicenter, first-in-human phase I dose-escalation trial of ivuxolimab. The trial enrolled adults with locally advanced or metastatic head and neck squamous cell, hepatocellular, melanoma or renal cell carcinoma. CD4+ and CD8+ T cells were sorted separately from peripheral blood before TCR sequencing. The sample consisted of CD4+ or CD8+ T cells sorted from blood, taken in a trial of the OX40 agonist ivuxolimab. The receptor's source is an adult with an advanced solid tumor such as melanoma, head and neck, liver or kidney cancer. This chain is built from TRBV9 and TRBJ2-2; the D region may be TRBD1 or TRBD2, each matching 6 bases equally. The CDR3 here reads CASGGRMGTGELFF. The nucleotide sequence reads TGTGCCAGCGGGGGGCGGATGGGCACCGGGGAGCTGTTTTTT.